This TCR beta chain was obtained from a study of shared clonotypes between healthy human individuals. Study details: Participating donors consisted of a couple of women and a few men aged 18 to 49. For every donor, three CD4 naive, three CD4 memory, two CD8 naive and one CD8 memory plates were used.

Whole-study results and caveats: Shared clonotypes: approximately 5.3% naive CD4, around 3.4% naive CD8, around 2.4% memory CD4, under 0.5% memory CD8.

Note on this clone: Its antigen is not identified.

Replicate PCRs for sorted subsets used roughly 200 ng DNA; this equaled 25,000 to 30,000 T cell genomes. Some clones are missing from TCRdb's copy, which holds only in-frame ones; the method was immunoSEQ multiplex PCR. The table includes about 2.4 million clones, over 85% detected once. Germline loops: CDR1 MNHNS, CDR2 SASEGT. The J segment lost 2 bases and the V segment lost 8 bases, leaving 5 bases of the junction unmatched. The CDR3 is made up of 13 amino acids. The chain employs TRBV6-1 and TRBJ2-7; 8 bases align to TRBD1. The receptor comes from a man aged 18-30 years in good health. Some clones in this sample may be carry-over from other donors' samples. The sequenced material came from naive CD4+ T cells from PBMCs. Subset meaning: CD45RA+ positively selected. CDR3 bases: TGTGCCAGCCTCCGGACAGGGACCTACGAGCAGTACTTC. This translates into CASLRTGTYEQYF.